These 10 T cell receptor beta chains were all obtained from the same sample, sequenced in a study of identical twins. Via MiXCR, TCRdb re-called the 5' RACE reads, giving one row per CDR3 protein. The table shows 400,000 or so distinct CDR3 sequences, with roughly 9% occurring only once. The sequenced material came from naive T cells sorted from blood. The source is a woman aged 50 to 60 in good health.

This clonotype was seen ten or more times. The chain combines TRBV20-1 with TRBJ2-4; 13 nucleotides agree with TRBD2. With 6 bases clipped from V and 1 base from J, the junction kept 15 bases outside the gene matches. This CDR3 is 19 amino acids long. The germline CDR1 and CDR2 sequences are DFQATT and SNEGSKA (reference sequence). CDR3 in DNA: TGCAGTGCGCGGAAACTAGCGGGAGGGCCAACGTCGGCCAAAAACATTCAGTACTTC. This sequence encodes CSARKLAGGPTSAKNIQYF.

The chain uses TRBV28 and TRBJ2-1; D is perhaps TRBD2 (6 bases). In germline, CDR1 is MDHEN, CDR2 SYDVKM. Trimming took 2 bases from V and 6 from J, leaving 11 bases between them. This CDR3 spans 14 amino acids. The CDR3 DNA sequence: TGTGCCAGCAGTTTAGTGGGGGGACTCAATGAGCAGTTCTTC. This gives the protein CASSLVGGLNEQFF.

There are a few counts of this clonotype. V gene TRBV12-3 or TRBV12-4 combines with J gene TRBJ2-7; D might be TRBD1 (5 bases). V was cut by 1 base and J by 4 bases, with 8 bases left in between. The CDR3 totals 13 residues. The CDR3 here is CASSLEDKYEQYF. CDR3 DNA: TGTGCCAGCAGTTTAGAGGACAAGTACGAGCAGTACTTC.

The chain is built from TRBV6-2 or TRBV6-3 and TRBJ2-3; 9 bases agree with TRBD2. This CDR3 is built from 17 residues. The germline gives CDR1 MNHEY, CDR2 SVGEGT. J was trimmed by 2 bases and V by 0 bases; bases with no gene match: 6. The CDR3 nucleotides are TGTGCCAGCAGTTACTCGACTAGCGGAGGAGCCACAGATACGCAGTATTTT. This gives the protein CASSYSTSGGATDTQYF.

This clonotype was observed a few times. V and J are TRBV7-9 and TRBJ2-3, with 10 bases fitting TRBD2. V shed 5 bases and J 4 bases; nucleotides not matched to a gene: 6. The germline CDR1 and CDR2 sequences are SEHNR and FQNEAQ (reference sequence). The CDR3 length is 15 residues. The CDR3 region has the DNA TGTGCCAGCAGCCAAGCGGGAGGGGGCCCAGATACGCAGTATTTT. Amino acid sequence: CASSQAGGGPDTQYF.

The V and J genes are TRBV2 and TRBJ2-7; TRBD2 might be the D (5 bases). Germline CDR1 reads SNHLY; CDR2 reads FYNNEI. V was pared by 5 bases and J by 9 bases, with 20 bases between. CDR3 length equals 14 residues. CDR3 sequence reads: CASSTSWAPEAQYV. In DNA, the CDR3 is TGTGCCAGCAGTACTAGTTGGGCCCCTGAGGCGCAGTACGTC.

This clonotype appeared a few times. J is TRBJ2-5 and V is TRBV27; D not resolved. V was trimmed by 3 bases and J by 2 bases, leaving 13 bases between them. This CDR3 is 15 amino acids long. Germline V gene sequence: CDR1 MNHEY, CDR2 SMNVEV (reference sequence). The CDR3 nucleotides read TGTGCCAGCAGTTTGGACCCGGCAGGACAAGAGACCCAGTACTTC. It is translated as CASSLDPAGQETQYF.

The chain has TRBV21-1 and TRBJ1-3. TRBV21-1 represents a pseudogene. This CDR3 comprises 19 residues. This CDR3 is CASRLYQLIGIFGGNTIYF. In DNA form, the CDR3 reads TGTGCCAGCAGATTATATCAGCTGATAGGGATATTTGGGGGAAACACCATATATTTT.

A few counts support this clonotype. The chain joins TRBV2 to TRBJ2-7; TRBD2 matches at 7 bases. After removal of 8 bases from V and 4 bases from J, the junction contained 8 bases not matched to a gene. The CDR3 extends over 13 amino acids. Germline V CDR1 and CDR2: SNHLY, FYNNEI. The CDR3 protein is CASWSSGIYEQYF. In nucleotides, the CDR3 is TGTGCCAGCTGGTCTAGCGGAATTTACGAGCAGTACTTC.

The chain employs TRBV5-6 and TRBJ2-7; 13 bases are shared with TRBD2. This CDR3 region has 18 residues. V lost 4 bases to trimming and J lost 5 bases; unmatched junction nucleotides: 15. Per germline, CDR1 SGHDT and CDR2 YYEEEE. The DNA of the CDR3 is TGTGCCAGCAGCCGCAGGGAAGAAGGACTAGCGGGAGTCAACGAGCAGTACTTC. Residues: CASSRREEGLAGVNEQYF.